The next 20 T cell receptor beta chains were all read from a single sample in a study of shared clonotypes between healthy human individuals. The protocol was immunoSEQ multiplex PCR, while the TCRdb copy is restricted to in-frame clones and leaves out a portion. The repertoire holds about 590,000 clones, with 95% to 96% as singletons. CD45RO negativity and positive selection for CCR7 defined naive CD8 cells, a population that excluded terminally differentiated effector memory CD45RA+ cells. Sequencing used naive CD8+ T cells sorted from blood. These receptor sequences come from a woman in her twenties or thirties in good health.

This chain links TRBV27 with TRBJ2-7; D might be TRBD2 (5 bases). In germline, CDR1 is MNHEY, CDR2 SMNVEV (reference sequence). The CDR3 has 15 residues. V was clipped by 1 base and J by 5 bases, with 15 bases between them. CDR3 in DNA: TGTGCCAGCAGTTTATATGGGAGAATGTCGGACGAGCAGTACTTC. Its protein product is CASSLYGRMSDEQYF.

The chain is built from TRBV15 and TRBJ2-6, with D tentatively TRBD1 (6 bases). CDR1 and CDR2 (germline): LNHNV, YYDKDF (reference sequence). The CDR3 runs 14 residues. The germline V and J ends were trimmed by 8 bases and 4 bases, with 12 bases remaining between them. The CDR3, as DNA: TGTGCCACCGCAACAGGGTCCGGGGCCAACGTCCTGACTTTC. Protein sequence: CATATGSGANVLTF.

The CDR3 DNA is TGTGCCAGCAGCTTGGGCGGGGACAATCAGCCCCAGCATTTT. Protein: CASSLGGDNQPQHF. J is TRBJ1-5 and V is TRBV5-5; D remains unclear. Trimming removed 0 bases from V and 3 bases from J, with 7 bases in between. CDR1 SGHKS and CDR2 YYEKEE come from the germline V gene (reference sequence). This CDR3 comprises 14 residues.

The CDR3 nucleotides are TGTGCCAGCAGCCCACAGGGGAATGGTGCCTACGAGCAGTACTTC. As protein: CASSPQGNGAYEQYF. The chain is built from TRBV7-2 and TRBJ2-7; 7 positions agree with TRBD1. The germline V gene encodes CDR1 SGHTA and CDR2 FQGNSA. This CDR3 spans 15 amino acids. V dropped 5 bases and J dropped 2; count of bases not matched to a gene: 9.

The rearrangement uses TRBV7-9 and TRBJ2-3; 9 bases align to TRBD2. This CDR3 has 16 amino acids. The V segment lost 10 bases and the J segment 0 bases; nucleotides outside the gene matches: 11. Germline assignment: CDR1 SEHNR and CDR2 FQNEAQ (reference sequence). CDR3 coding DNA: TGTGCCACCACGGACCGACTAGCGGATAGCACAGATACGCAGTATTTT. Translating gives CATTDRLADSTDTQYF.

The chain combines TRBV7-6 with TRBJ2-1; the match to TRBD2 covers 9 bases. The trim removed 5 bases at V and 5 bases at J, leaving 7 bases unmatched. Germline values: CDR1 SGHVS, CDR2 FNYEAQ. The CDR3 sequence is 15 residues long. CDR3 residues: CASSPEAGGHNEQFF. The CDR3 DNA reads TGTGCCAGCAGCCCAGAGGCGGGAGGGCACAATGAGCAGTTCTTC.

This chain links TRBV10-2 with TRBJ2-5; 7 bases align to TRBD1. In germline, CDR1 is WSHSY, CDR2 SAAADI. V shed 6 bases and J 4 bases; nucleotides not matched to a gene: 8. This CDR3 spans 14 amino acids. Here the CDR3 reads CASSLGTARETQYF. The CDR3, as DNA: TGCGCCAGCAGCCTTGGGACAGCAAGAGAGACCCAGTACTTC.

CDR3 coding DNA: TGTGCCAGCAGTTTAACCAGACCAGAGACCCAGTACTTC. Translated, it gives CASSLTRPETQYF. This chain joins TRBV28 and TRBJ2-5, with unresolved D. The V end lost 2 bases, the J end lost 4 bases, and 8 bases lay between the germline ends. This CDR3 is built from 13 residues. Germline V CDR1 and CDR2: MDHEN, SYDVKM.

The chain couples TRBV10-2 to TRBJ2-7; D may be TRBD2 (5 bases). Between the trimmed V and J ends, which lost 9 bases and 2 bases, there was a span of 14 bases. The CDR3 covers 13 residues. Germline values: CDR1 WSHSY, CDR2 SAAADI. The CDR3, as DNA: TGCGCCAGTCGACCGGAGGCTCCCTACGAGCAGTACTTC. Translating gives CASRPEAPYEQYF.

The J gene is TRBJ1-1, the V gene TRBV19; tentative D call: TRBD1 (6 bases). Trimming cost V 8 bases and J 5 bases, with 21 bases left between them. The CDR3 has 15 residues. Germline V gives CDR1 LNHDA, CDR2 SQIVND (reference sequence). The CDR3 sequence is CASDRRGAMGTEAFF. In DNA form, the CDR3 reads TGTGCCAGTGACCGTCGGGGGGCGATGGGAACTGAAGCTTTCTTT.

The chain employs TRBV19 and TRBJ1-4; the D is unclear. Germline CDR1 and CDR2: LNHDA and SQIVND (reference sequence). V shed 4 bases and J shed 3 bases, with 21 bases lying between them. The CDR3 loop spans 18 amino acids. CDR3 sequence reads: CASSTQAPLRRANEKLFF. The CDR3 coding sequence is TGTGCCAGTAGTACCCAAGCCCCTCTGAGGCGGGCTAATGAAAAACTGTTTTTT.

This clone showed up just once. This CDR3 is CASSSPRGLETQYF. The CDR3 DNA reads as TGTGCCAGCAGCTCCCCCCGGGGGCTAGAGACCCAGTACTTC. The chain joins TRBV7-9 to TRBJ2-5; D assignment may be TRBD1 or TRBD2 (6 bases each). Germline V gene sequence: CDR1 SEHNR, CDR2 FQNEAQ (reference sequence). The V gene lost 4 bases and the J gene lost 4 bases, with 13 bases spanning the gap. This CDR3 contains 14 residues.

V gene TRBV5-1 combines with J gene TRBJ2-1; no clear D. Trimming shortened V by 1 base and J by 8 bases, and 16 bases separated the two germline ends. From germline, CDR1 is SGHRS and CDR2 YFSETQ. CDR3 length: 15 residues. The CDR3 coding sequence is TGCGCCAGCAGCTTGAATCCCCGAGACTGGGATGAGCAGTTCTTC. This codes for CASSLNPRDWDEQFF.

CDR3 region: CASRKTGGGQSETQYF. In DNA form, the CDR3 reads TGTGCCAGCAGAAAAACAGGGGGCGGGCAGTCAGAGACCCAGTACTTC. The genes are TRBV28 and TRBJ2-5, with TRBD1 identical over 9 bases. CDR3 size: 16 residues. Germline values: CDR1 MDHEN, CDR2 SYDVKM. Trimming took 6 bases from V and 4 from J; bases not matched to a gene: 12.

The chain recombines TRBV2 with TRBJ2-7; tentative D call: TRBD1 (6 bases). Germline loops: CDR1 SNHLY, CDR2 FYNNEI. The CDR3 is made up of 14 amino acids. Trimming removed 8 bases at V and 2 bases at J, with 16 bases between. CDR3 in amino acids: CASLGRQGTYEQYF. Written as DNA, the CDR3 is TGTGCCAGCCTAGGTCGGCAGGGGACCTACGAGCAGTACTTC.

The chain recombines TRBV7-8 with TRBJ2-1; D possibly corresponds to TRBD1 (5 bases). V lost 2 bases and J lost 6, with 17 bases in between. CDR1 and CDR2 (germline): SGHVS, FQNEAQ. This CDR3 contains 16 residues. This CDR3 is CASSLFGDSPLNEQFF. DNA of the CDR3: TGTGCCAGCAGCTTATTTGGAGACAGCCCTCTCAATGAGCAGTTCTTC.

The V call is TRBV9, the J call TRBJ1-2; D may be TRBD1 (5 bases). This CDR3 is built from 13 residues. V was clipped by 1 base and J by 3 bases, with 7 bases between them. Germline assignment: CDR1 SGDLS and CDR2 YYNGEE. The CDR3 is CASSVMGDYGYTF. Here the CDR3 DNA reads TGTGCCAGCAGCGTAATGGGGGACTATGGCTACACCTTC.

This clone was seen once. V gene TRBV27 combines with J gene TRBJ2-7, with 9 bases matching TRBD2. CDR1 is MNHEY, CDR2 SMNVEV, per germline (reference sequence). With V trimmed by 6 bases and J by 4 bases, 7 bases remained unmatched. This CDR3 is 14 amino acids long. The CDR3 reads CASRVAGAAYEQYF. CDR3 bases: TGTGCCAGCAGGGTAGCGGGAGCAGCTTACGAGCAGTACTTC.

This clone was observed a single time. V and J are TRBV28 and TRBJ1-2; D unclear. Germline V gives CDR1 MDHEN, CDR2 SYDVKM. The CDR3 consists of 14 residues. V was shortened by 2 bases and J by 2 bases, with 9 bases between the two germline ends. CDR3 sequence reads: CASSLGLGNYGYTF. The CDR3 DNA is TGTGCCAGCAGTTTAGGGCTGGGAAACTATGGCTACACCTTC.

This sequence joins TRBV30 and TRBJ1-5; 9 bases are a match to TRBD1. After removal of 5 bases from V and 6 bases from J, the junction contained 11 bases not matched to a gene. Germline V lookup: CDR1 GTSNPN, CDR2 SVGIG (reference sequence). The CDR3 sequence is 15 residues long. CDR3 DNA sequence: TGTGCCTGGGGAACCGGGACAGGGAACCTTCAGCCCCAGCATTTT. Translated, it gives CAWGTGTGNLQPQHF.